These 3 T cell receptor beta chains originate from one sample sequenced in a study of blood T cell repertoires in COVID-19. Clones were read by immunoSEQ multiplex PCR, and TCRdb kept only the in-frame ones, dropping some. The sample consists of around 280,000 clones, roughly 86% of them appearing once. Sequenced: peripheral blood. Receptors were obtained from a man aged 65-85 years with acute or convalescent COVID-19.

About this clone: Distinct nucleotide sequences in the sample also encode this CDR3. The chain couples TRBV6-2 or TRBV6-3 to TRBJ2-3; TRBD2 agrees at 11 bases. CDR1 and CDR2 from the germline V gene are MNHEY and SVGEGT. This CDR3 contains 14 residues. The V gene end was trimmed by 5 bases and the J gene end by 6 bases; junction bases not matched to a gene: 4. This CDR3 reads CASSPGLAGDTQYF. The CDR3 bases are TGTGCCAGCAGTCCCGGACTAGCGGGTGATACGCAGTATTTT.

The chain recombines TRBV15 with TRBJ2-3; the D gene is possibly TRBD2 (5 bases). This CDR3 is built from 14 residues. V gave up 4 bases and J gave up 0 bases, with 8 bases separating them. From germline, CDR1 is LNHNV and CDR2 YYDKDF (reference sequence). CDR3 protein: CATSNGVSTDTQYF. The DNA of the CDR3 is TGTGCCACCAGCAACGGGGTGAGCACAGATACGCAGTATTTT.

This clone has only one observation. J is TRBJ1-2 and V is TRBV3-1 (or the pseudogene TRBV3-2), with 8 positions matching TRBD1. CDR1 and CDR2 from the germline V gene are LGHDT and YNNKEL (reference sequence). This CDR3 spans 13 amino acids. With V trimmed by 4 bases and J by 7 bases, 5 bases remained unmatched. CDR3 sequence reads: CASSRGQGSGYTF. CDR3 DNA: TGTGCCAGCAGCCGTGGACAGGGCAGTGGCTACACCTTC.